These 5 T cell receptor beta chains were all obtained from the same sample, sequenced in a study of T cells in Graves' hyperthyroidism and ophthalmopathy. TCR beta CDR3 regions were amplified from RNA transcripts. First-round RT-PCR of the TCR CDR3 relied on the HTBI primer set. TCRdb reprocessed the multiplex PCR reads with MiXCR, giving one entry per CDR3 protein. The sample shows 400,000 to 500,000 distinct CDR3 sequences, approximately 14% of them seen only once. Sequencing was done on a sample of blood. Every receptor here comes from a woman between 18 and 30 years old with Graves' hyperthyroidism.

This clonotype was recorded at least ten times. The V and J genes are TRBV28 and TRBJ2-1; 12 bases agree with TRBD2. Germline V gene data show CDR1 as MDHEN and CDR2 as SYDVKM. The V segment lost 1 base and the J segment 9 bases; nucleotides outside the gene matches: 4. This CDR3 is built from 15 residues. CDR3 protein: CASSLSTSGSSEQFF. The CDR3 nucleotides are TGTGCCAGCAGTTTATCGACTAGCGGGAGTAGTGAGCAGTTCTTC.

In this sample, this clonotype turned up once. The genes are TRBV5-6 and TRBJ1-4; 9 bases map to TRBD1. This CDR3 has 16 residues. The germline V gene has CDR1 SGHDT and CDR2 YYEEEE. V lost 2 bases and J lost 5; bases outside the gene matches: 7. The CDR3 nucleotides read TGTGCCAGCAGCTTCCGGACAGGGGCCCTAAATGAAAAACTGTTTTTT. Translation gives CASSFRTGALNEKLFF.

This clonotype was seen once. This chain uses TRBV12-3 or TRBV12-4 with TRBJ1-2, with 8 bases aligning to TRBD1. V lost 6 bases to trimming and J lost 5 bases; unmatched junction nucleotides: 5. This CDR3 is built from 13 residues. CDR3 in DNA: TGTGCCAGCAGGGGACAGGACAGTTATGGCTACACCTTC. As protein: CASRGQDSYGYTF.

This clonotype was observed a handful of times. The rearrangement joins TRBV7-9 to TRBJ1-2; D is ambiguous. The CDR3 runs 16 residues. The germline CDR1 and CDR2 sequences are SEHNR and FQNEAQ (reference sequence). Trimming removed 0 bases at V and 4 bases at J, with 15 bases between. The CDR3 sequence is CASSLASEDVFYGYTF. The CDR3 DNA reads TGTGCCAGCAGCTTAGCATCAGAGGACGTTTTCTATGGCTACACCTTC.

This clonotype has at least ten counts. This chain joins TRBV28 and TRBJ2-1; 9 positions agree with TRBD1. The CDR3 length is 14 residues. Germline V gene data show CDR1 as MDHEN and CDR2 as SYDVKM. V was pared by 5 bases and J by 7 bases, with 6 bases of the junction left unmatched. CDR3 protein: CASSLTGGVNEQFF. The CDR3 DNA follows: TGTGCCAGCAGTCTAACAGGGGGCGTGAATGAGCAGTTCTTC.